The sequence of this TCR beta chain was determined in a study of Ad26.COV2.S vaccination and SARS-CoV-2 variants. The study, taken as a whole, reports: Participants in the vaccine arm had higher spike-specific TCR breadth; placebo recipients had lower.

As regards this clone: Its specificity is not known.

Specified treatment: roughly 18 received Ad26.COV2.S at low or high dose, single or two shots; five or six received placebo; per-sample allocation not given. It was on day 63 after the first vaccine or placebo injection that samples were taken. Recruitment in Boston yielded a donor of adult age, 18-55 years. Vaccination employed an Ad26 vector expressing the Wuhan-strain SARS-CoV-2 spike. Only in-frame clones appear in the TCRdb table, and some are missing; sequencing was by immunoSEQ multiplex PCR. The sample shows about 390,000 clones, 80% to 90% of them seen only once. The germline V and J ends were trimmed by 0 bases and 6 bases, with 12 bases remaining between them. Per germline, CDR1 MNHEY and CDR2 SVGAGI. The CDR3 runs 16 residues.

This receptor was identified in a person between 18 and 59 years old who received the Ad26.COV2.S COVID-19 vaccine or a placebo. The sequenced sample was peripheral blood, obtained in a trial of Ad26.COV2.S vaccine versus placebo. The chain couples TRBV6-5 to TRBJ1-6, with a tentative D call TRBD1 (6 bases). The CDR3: CASSYSRVRGNSPLHF. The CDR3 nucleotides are TGTGCCAGCAGTTACTCGAGAGTCAGGGGTAATTCACCCCTCCACTTT.